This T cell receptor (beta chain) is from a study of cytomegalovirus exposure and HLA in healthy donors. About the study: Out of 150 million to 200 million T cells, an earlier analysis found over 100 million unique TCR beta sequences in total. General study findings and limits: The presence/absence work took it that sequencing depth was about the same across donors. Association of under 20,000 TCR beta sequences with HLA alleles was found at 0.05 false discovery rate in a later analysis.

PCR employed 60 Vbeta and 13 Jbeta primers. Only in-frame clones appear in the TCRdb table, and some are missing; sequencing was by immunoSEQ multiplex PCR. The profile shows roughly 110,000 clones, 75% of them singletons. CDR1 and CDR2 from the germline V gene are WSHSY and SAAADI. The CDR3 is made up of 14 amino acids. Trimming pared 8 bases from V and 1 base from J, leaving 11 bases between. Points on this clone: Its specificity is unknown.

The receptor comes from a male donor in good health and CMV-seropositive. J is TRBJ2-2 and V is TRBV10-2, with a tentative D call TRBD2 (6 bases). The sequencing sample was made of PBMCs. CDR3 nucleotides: TGCGCCAGCGCGGACTACCAGAACACCGGGGAGCTGTTTTTT. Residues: CASADYQNTGELFF.